Below, one TCR beta chain is given with its context. Its cognate antigen has yet to be identified. The sample holds no much larger clone one base away, and base qualities are not on file. To be included, a participant needed at least one PBMC sample from before ART initiation plus at least two post-ART samples. Treatment was received in the United States of America by all participants with HIV. Before DNA extraction, cryopreserved samples of about 0.95-10 million PBMC were thawed and then washed. At the time of the earliest PBMC sample for each participant with HIV, ages ranged from roughly 23 to 55 years. PBMC samples from each participant spanned 1-4 timepoints before ART initiation and 2-8 timepoints after ART initiation, with a median of 7 samples. Serial HIV viral load, CD4+ T-cell count, ART history and demographic data were obtained for every participant. Genomic DNA was extracted from unsorted PBMC with a Qiagen kit on a QIAcube, with processing performed in batches of 12 samples.

The sample belongs to a study of long-term antiretroviral therapy in people with HIV (dated by TCRdb to between 2022 and 2023). Regarding the research as a whole: The earliest samples were collected about a decade before the 2015 WHO recommendation for immediate ART, when ART was typically delayed until CD4 counts fell. Whether ART initiation and durable HIV suppression were associated with changes in peripheral blood TRB repertoire composition and diversity was tested in a retrospective serial study. No cross-contamination during QIAcube processing turned up in test extractions that ran a monoclonal T-cell line alongside more than 30 polyclonal samples. About 40% of the 30 participants with HIV were female. A total of 150 to 200 cryopreserved PBMC samples were contributed to the cohort by 30 adults with confirmed HIV infection, with samples collected serially over a mean of around 6 years (range 1-12).

The immunoSEQ hsTCRB v3.0 assay was used at survey level resolution for TRB variable region sequencing. A depth of about 35,000-55,000 T-cell genomes per sample was targeted for TRB sequencing. Pooled TRB libraries were sequenced on an Illumina MiSeq with a v3 150-cycle kit. The original methods were these. Analysis of repertoires was carried out in R inside a reproducible Nextflow workflow spanning QC, data transformation and analysis. LymphoSeq2, an R package for exploring AIRR-Seq data, was used to implement the custom analyses. After excluding a handful of samples that yielded fewer than 5000 total TRB sequences, 190 or so HIV repertoires remained for analysis. Among the roughly 190 retained HIV repertoires, 55 to 65 were collected before ART initiation and around 130 were collected after ART initiation. Repertoires were downsampled to 5000 TRB nucleotide sequences, with summary statistics averaged over 100 downsampling iterations. The analysis kept only TRB sequences whose CDR3 regions were at least seven amino acids long. A Shannon entropy-derived clonality score and the Gini coefficient were used to measure diversity. Repertoire networks linked the top 5000 CDR3 amino acid sequences whenever two sequences differed by an edit distance of one. GLIPH2 predicted antigen specificity groups and MHC restriction for TRB CDR3 amino acid sequences. To flag known CMV, EBV, HIV or tissue antigen associations, CDR3 amino acid sequences were matched against VDJdb and McPAS-TCR. Pre-ART, post-ART and control groups were compared with Wilcoxon signed-rank tests and Holm-Bonferroni correction. Imported from immuneACCESS, the table was reduced by TCRdb to in-frame sequences with V and J called. These copies leave out some clones; in studies compared against another copy, an unresolved V gene accounts for under half, and the cause of the remainder is not known. The D gene and trimming were derived from the DNA, and the V and J assignments and clone size from that table. A total of about 22,000 clones appear in this sample, just under 85% of them only once. The ten largest clones represent 3% to 4% of the sample.

Trimming removed 2 bases from V and 4 bases from J, leaving 14 bases between the germline ends. For CDR1 and CDR2, the germline V gene lists SGHTA and FQGNSA. From its cysteine to its phenylalanine, the CDR3 spans 15 amino acids. Of the read, only the CDR3 DNA is kept; its 45 bases are in frame from base 1. Overall study outcomes, separate from this receptor: Unsorted PBMC were profiled instead of sorted CD4+ and CD8+ T cells because pre-ART samples had limited cell numbers. Starting ART was linked to a significant rise in TRB diversity, yet even with long-term ART the diversity remained significantly lower than in transplant donor controls. Narrower CDR3 length ranges were observed in HIV repertoires than in controls, and an antigen-experienced repertoire with only a slight naive shift after ART was suggested by the network structure. The samples were dated from the mid-2000s to the late 2010s, and the ART regimens that were used may be less effective than current ART regimens. Limited PBMC availability meant only the TCR beta chain was sequenced, without alpha chain pairing. Inferences about post-ART repertoire changes are limited because no data were available on ART adherence, viral resistance or therapy changes. Expanded TRB clones identified before ART initiation dominated the repertoire at all time points, although this dominance fluctuated and declined in many PLHIV after ART.

The sequencing here drew on unsorted PBMCs, taken roughly 4 years after starting antiretroviral therapy. The TCR was taken from a man aged 18 to 30 with HIV. The rearranged chain carries TRBV7-2 and TRBJ1-2; no confident D gene assignment can be made. The CDR3 in this case is CASSLLAESGYGYTF. The nucleotide sequence reads TGTGCCAGCAGCTTATTGGCGGAGTCTGGCTATGGCTACACCTTC.